Listed below are T cell receptor beta chains from one sample, sequenced in a study of OX40 agonist ivuxolimab in advanced cancers. TCRdb keeps only in-frame clones here, not all; method: immunoSEQ multiplex PCR. Of tens of thousands of clones listed, around 90% are singletons. This specimen consisted of CD4+ or CD8+ T cells sorted from blood, obtained in a trial of the OX40 agonist ivuxolimab. These receptors were collected from an adult with an advanced solid tumor such as melanoma, head and neck, liver or kidney cancer. Each CDR3 is given with its conserved first and last residue. The D gene is left open where the match is weak. The listing skips clone size in some rows; elsewhere it reads once, few, many or a size class.

d_gene	v_gene	abundance	j_gene	CDR3nt	CDR3aa
-	TRBV7-9	-	TRBJ2-2	TGTGCCAGCAGCTTAGACCTTACCGGGGAGCTGTTTTTT	CASSLDLTGELFF
-	TRBV25-1	-	TRBJ2-3	TGTGCCAGCACACAGCGGACCACAGATACGCAGTATTTT	CASTQRTTDTQYF
-	TRBV30	-	TRBJ2-5	TGTGCCTGGACAGAGAGAGAGACCCAGTACTTC	CAWTERETQYF
-	TRBV5-6	-	TRBJ1-4	TGTGCCAGCAGCAAACCGGGTTCCGAACTGTTTTTT	CASSKPGSELFF
-	TRBV11-2	once	TRBJ1-6	TGTGCCAGCAGCTTTAAGGCAGGAGGAGTGGGTTCACCCCTCCACTTT	CASSFKAGGVGSPLHF
TRBD1	TRBV11-2	-	TRBJ1-4	TGTGCCAGCAGACGACAGGGGGCCTTTCATGAAAAACTGTTTTTT	CASRRQGAFHEKLFF
-	TRBV11-3	-	TRBJ2-3	TGTGCCAGCAGCCGAGGCGGGACGCCGGCCCTGGATACGCAGTATTTT	CASSRGGTPALDTQYF
-	TRBV19	-	TRBJ1-3	TGTGCCAGTTCGGACACTTTTGGAAACACCATATATTTT	CASSDTFGNTIYF
TRBD1	TRBV19	-	TRBJ1-5	TGTGCCACCAGAACCGGGACAGGGGGCGATCAGCCCCAGCATTTT	CATRTGTGGDQPQHF
TRBD1	TRBV5-1	-	TRBJ2-2	TGCGCCAGCAGCTTGAATCCAGGGGGCACCGGGGAGCTGTTTTTT	CASSLNPGGTGELFF
-	TRBV20-1	-	TRBJ1-2	TGCAGTGCTAGAGTTTCTGGTGGCTACACCTTC	CSARVSGGYTF
-	TRBV29-1	-	TRBJ2-2	TGCAGCGTTCTGAGGGGGACCGGGGAGCTGTTTTTT	CSVLRGTGELFF
TRBD1	TRBV30	-	TRBJ1-4	TGTGCCTGGAGTGTACGAGGGGGCGTTGAAAAACTGTTTTTT	CAWSVRGGVEKLFF
-	TRBV28	-	TRBJ2-1	TGTGCCAGCACCTCGACTAGTTCGAAGCAGTTCTTC	CASTSTSSKQFF
TRBD2	TRBV27	-	TRBJ2-2	TGTGCCAGCAGTTTACTAGCGGTCACCGGGGAGCTGTTTTTT	CASSLLAVTGELFF
-	TRBV7-2	-	TRBJ2-7	TGTGCCAGCAGCTTAGAAACGCTGGGCGAGCAGTACTTC	CASSLETLGEQYF
-	TRBV19	-	TRBJ2-3	TGTGCCAGTAACGGGGCAAGGGGTACGCAGTATTTT	CASNGARGTQYF
TRBD1	TRBV19	-	TRBJ1-6	TGTGCCAGTAGGCGAACCGGGACAGGGACTAGCTCCTATAATTCACCCCTCCACTTT	CASRRTGTGTSSYNSPLHF
TRBD1	TRBV7-9	-	TRBJ2-7	TGTGCCAGCAGTCCGACTCAGGGACAGGGACCCTACGAGCAGTACTTC	CASSPTQGQGPYEQYF
TRBD2	TRBV5-1	-	TRBJ2-3	TGCGCCAGCAGGGGACTAGCGGGTTCTAGCACAGATACGCAGTATTTT	CASRGLAGSSTDTQYF
TRBD1	TRBV7-3	once	TRBJ1-1	TGTGCCAGCAGCCCACAGGGGTTATCTGAAGCTTTCTTT	CASSPQGLSEAFF
TRBD1	TRBV7-9	-	TRBJ1-1	TGTGCCAGCAGCATCCCACGGACAGGGGAGAACACTGAAGCTTTCTTT	CASSIPRTGENTEAFF
TRBD2	TRBV25-1	-	TRBJ2-3	TGTGCCTCCCGTGGGGGGACTAGCGGCCCTGCCCCCCTCGCGCAGTATTTT	CASRGGTSGPAPLAQYF
-	TRBV18	-	TRBJ2-6	TGTGCCAGCTCACCTTTGTCTGGGGCCAACGTCCTGACTTTC	CASSPLSGANVLTF
-	TRBV19	-	TRBJ2-5	TGTGCCAGTGGTGAACAGACCCAAGAGACCCAGTACTTC	CASGEQTQETQYF